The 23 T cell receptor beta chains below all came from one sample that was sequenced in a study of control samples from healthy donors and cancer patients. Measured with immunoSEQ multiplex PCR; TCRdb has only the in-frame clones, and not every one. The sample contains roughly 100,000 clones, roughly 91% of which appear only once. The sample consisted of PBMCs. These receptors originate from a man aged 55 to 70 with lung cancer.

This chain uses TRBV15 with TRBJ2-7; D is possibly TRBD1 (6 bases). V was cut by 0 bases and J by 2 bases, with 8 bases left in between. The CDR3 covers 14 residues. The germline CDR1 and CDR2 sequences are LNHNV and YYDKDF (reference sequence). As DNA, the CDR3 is TGTGCCACCAGCAGAGATAGGACAGCCTACGAGCAGTACTTC. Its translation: CATSRDRTAYEQYF. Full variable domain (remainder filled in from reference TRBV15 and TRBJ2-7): DAMVIQNPRYQVTQFGKPVTLSCSQTLNHNVMYWYQQKSSQAPKLLFHYYDKDFNNEADTPDNFQSRRPNTSFCFLDIRSPGLGDTAMYLCATSRDRTAYEQYFGPGTRLTVT.

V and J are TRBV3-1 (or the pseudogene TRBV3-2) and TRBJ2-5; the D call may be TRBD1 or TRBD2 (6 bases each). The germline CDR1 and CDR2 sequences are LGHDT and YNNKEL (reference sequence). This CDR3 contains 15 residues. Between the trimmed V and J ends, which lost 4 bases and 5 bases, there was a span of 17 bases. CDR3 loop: CASSPLGGRGETQYF. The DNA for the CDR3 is TGTGCCAGCAGCCCCCTTGGGGGGCGCGGGGAGACCCAGTACTTC.

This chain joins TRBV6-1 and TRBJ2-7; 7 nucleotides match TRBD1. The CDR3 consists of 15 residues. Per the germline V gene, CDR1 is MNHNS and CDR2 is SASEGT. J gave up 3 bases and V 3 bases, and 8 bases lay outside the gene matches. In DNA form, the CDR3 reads TGTGCCAGCAGTGAGGGTCTACAGGGGATCTACGAGCAGTACGTC. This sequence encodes CASSEGLQGIYEQYV.

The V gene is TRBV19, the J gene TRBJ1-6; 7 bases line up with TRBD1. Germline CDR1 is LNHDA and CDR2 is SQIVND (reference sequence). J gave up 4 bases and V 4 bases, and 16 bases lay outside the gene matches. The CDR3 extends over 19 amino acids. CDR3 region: CASSTDDKGAFPYNSPLHF. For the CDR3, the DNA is TGTGCCAGTAGTACCGATGATAAGGGGGCGTTCCCTTATAATTCACCCCTCCACTTT.

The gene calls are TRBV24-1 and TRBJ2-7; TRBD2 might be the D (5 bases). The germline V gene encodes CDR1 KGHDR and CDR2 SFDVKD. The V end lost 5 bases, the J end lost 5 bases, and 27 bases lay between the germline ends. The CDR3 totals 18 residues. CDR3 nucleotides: TGTGCCACCAGTGCGGGGTTTAAGGAAGCGTCTTGCCCCAACGAGCAGTACTTC. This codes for CATSAGFKEASCPNEQYF.

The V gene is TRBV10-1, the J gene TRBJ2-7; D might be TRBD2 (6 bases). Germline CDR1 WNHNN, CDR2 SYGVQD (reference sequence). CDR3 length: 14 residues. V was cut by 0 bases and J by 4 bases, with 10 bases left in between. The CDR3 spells CASSESPGVYEQYF. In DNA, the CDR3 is TGCGCCAGCAGTGAGTCGCCGGGGGTTTACGAGCAGTACTTC.

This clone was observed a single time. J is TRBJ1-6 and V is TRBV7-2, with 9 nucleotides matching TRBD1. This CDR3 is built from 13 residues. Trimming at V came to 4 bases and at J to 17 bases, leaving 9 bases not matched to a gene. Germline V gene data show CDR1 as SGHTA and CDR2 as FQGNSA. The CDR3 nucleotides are TGTGCCAGCAGCTCCTACTTGGACAGGGGAGTCCACTTT. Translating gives CASSSYLDRGVHF.

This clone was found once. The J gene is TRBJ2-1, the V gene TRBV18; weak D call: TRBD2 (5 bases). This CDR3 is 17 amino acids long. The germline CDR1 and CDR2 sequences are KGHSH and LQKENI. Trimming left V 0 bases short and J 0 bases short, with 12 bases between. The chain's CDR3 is CASSPPGVQSSYNEQFF. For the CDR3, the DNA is TGTGCCAGCTCACCACCGGGAGTCCAGAGCTCCTACAATGAGCAGTTCTTC.

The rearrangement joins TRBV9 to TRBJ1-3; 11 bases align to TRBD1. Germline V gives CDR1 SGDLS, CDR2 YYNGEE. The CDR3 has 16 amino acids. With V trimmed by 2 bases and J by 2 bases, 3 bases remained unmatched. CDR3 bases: TGTGCCAGCAGCGTCCGGGACAGGGGGACTGGAAACACCATATATTTT. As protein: CASSVRDRGTGNTIYF.

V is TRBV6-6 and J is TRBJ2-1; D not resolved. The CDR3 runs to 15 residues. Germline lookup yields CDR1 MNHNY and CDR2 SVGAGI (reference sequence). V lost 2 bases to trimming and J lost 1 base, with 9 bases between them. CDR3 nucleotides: TGTGCCAGCAGTTACCTTTCCGGGTCCTACAATGAGCAGTTCTTC. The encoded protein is CASSYLSGSYNEQFF.

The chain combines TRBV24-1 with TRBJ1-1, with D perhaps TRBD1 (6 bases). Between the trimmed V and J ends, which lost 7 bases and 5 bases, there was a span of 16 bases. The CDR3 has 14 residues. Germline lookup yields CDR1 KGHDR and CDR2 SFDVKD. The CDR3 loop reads CATRSGGAQTEAFF. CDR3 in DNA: TGTGCCACCAGGTCGGGGGGGGCGCAGACTGAAGCTTTCTTT.

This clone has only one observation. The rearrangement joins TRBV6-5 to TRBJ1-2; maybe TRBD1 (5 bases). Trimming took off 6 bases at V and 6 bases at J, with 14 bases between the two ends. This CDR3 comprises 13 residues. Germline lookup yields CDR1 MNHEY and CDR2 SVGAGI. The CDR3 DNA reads TGTGCCAGCAGCCTTGGGACTTGGGATGGCTACACCTTC. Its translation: CASSLGTWDGYTF.

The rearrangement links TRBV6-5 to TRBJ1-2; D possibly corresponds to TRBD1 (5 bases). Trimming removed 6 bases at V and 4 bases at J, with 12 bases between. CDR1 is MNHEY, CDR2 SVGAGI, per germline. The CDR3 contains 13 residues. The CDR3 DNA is TGTGCCAGCAGGCGGGGCAATCGCTATGGCTACACCTTC. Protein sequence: CASRRGNRYGYTF.

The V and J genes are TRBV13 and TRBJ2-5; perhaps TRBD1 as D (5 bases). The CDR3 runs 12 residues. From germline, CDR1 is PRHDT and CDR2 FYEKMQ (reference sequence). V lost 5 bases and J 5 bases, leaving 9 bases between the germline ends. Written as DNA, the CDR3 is TGTGCCAGCAGCAGGGGATCGGAGACCCAGTACTTC. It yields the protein CASSRGSETQYF.

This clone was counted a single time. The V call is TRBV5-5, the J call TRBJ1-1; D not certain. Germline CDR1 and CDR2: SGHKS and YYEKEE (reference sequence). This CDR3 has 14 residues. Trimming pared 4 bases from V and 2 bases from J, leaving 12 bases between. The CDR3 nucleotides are TGTGCCAGCAGCCGAGACACGACCAACACTGAAGCTTTCTTT. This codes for CASSRDTTNTEAFF.

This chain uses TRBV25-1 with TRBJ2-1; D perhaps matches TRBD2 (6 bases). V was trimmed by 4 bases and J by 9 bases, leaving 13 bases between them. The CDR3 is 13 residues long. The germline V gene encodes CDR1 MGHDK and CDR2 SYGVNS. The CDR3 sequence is CASSAAGRLEQFF. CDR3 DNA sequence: TGTGCCAGCAGTGCGGCGGGACGGCTTGAGCAGTTCTTC.

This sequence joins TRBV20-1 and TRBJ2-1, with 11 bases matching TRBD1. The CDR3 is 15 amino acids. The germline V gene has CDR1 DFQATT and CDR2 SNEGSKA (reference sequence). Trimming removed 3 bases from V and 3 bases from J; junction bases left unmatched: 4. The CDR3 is CSASIGTGGYNEQFF. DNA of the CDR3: TGCAGTGCTAGTATCGGGACAGGGGGCTACAATGAGCAGTTCTTC.

CDR3 nucleotides: TGTGCCAGCAGCTTAGATCGCGTGATAAACACTGAAGCTTTCTTT. It codes for CASSLDRVINTEAFF. V usage is TRBV11-2 and J usage is TRBJ1-1; D gene uncertain. V was shortened by 0 bases and J by 2 bases, with 10 bases between the two germline ends. CDR1 is SGHAT and CDR2 is FQNNGV in the germline V gene. This CDR3 comprises 15 residues.

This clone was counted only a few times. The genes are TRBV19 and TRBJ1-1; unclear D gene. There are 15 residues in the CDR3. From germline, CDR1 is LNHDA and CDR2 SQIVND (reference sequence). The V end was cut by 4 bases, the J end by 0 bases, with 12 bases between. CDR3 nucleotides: TGTGCCAGTAGTAAATTGGGCCCTATGAACACTGAAGCTTTCTTT. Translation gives CASSKLGPMNTEAFF.

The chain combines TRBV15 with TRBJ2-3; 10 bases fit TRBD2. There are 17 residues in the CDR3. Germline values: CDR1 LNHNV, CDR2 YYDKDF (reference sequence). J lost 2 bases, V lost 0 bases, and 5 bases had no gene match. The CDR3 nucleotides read TGTGCCACCAGCAGAGACAGCGGGGGGGTCCCCACAGATACGCAGTATTTT. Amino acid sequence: CATSRDSGGVPTDTQYF.

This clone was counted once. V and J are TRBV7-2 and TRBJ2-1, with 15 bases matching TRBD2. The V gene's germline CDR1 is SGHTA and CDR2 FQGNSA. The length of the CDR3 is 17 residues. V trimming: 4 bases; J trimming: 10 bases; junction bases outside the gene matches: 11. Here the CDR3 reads CASSWTSGGAFPREQFF. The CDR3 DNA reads TGTGCCAGCAGCTGGACTAGCGGGGGGGCCTTCCCAAGGGAGCAGTTCTTC. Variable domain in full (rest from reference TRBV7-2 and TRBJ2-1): GAGVSQSPSNKVTEKGKDVELRCDPISGHTALYWYRQSLGQGLEFLIYFQGNSAPDKSGLPSDRFSAERTGGSVSTLTIQRTQQEDSAVYLCASSWTSGGAFPREQFFGPGTRLTVL.

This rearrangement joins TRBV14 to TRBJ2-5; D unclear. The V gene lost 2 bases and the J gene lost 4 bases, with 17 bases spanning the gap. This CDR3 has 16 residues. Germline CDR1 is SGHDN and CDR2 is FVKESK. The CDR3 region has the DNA TGTGCCAGCAGCCAATACGGGCCGGCTTTTGGAGAGACCCAGTACTTC. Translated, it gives CASSQYGPAFGETQYF.

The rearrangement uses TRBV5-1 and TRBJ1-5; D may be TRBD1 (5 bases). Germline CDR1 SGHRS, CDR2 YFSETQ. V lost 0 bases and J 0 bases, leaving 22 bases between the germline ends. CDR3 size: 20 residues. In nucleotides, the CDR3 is TGCGCCAGCAGCTTGGCCATTCTCTTAGGCACTGACAGTAGCAATCAGCCCCAGCATTTT. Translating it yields CASSLAILLGTDSSNQPQHF.